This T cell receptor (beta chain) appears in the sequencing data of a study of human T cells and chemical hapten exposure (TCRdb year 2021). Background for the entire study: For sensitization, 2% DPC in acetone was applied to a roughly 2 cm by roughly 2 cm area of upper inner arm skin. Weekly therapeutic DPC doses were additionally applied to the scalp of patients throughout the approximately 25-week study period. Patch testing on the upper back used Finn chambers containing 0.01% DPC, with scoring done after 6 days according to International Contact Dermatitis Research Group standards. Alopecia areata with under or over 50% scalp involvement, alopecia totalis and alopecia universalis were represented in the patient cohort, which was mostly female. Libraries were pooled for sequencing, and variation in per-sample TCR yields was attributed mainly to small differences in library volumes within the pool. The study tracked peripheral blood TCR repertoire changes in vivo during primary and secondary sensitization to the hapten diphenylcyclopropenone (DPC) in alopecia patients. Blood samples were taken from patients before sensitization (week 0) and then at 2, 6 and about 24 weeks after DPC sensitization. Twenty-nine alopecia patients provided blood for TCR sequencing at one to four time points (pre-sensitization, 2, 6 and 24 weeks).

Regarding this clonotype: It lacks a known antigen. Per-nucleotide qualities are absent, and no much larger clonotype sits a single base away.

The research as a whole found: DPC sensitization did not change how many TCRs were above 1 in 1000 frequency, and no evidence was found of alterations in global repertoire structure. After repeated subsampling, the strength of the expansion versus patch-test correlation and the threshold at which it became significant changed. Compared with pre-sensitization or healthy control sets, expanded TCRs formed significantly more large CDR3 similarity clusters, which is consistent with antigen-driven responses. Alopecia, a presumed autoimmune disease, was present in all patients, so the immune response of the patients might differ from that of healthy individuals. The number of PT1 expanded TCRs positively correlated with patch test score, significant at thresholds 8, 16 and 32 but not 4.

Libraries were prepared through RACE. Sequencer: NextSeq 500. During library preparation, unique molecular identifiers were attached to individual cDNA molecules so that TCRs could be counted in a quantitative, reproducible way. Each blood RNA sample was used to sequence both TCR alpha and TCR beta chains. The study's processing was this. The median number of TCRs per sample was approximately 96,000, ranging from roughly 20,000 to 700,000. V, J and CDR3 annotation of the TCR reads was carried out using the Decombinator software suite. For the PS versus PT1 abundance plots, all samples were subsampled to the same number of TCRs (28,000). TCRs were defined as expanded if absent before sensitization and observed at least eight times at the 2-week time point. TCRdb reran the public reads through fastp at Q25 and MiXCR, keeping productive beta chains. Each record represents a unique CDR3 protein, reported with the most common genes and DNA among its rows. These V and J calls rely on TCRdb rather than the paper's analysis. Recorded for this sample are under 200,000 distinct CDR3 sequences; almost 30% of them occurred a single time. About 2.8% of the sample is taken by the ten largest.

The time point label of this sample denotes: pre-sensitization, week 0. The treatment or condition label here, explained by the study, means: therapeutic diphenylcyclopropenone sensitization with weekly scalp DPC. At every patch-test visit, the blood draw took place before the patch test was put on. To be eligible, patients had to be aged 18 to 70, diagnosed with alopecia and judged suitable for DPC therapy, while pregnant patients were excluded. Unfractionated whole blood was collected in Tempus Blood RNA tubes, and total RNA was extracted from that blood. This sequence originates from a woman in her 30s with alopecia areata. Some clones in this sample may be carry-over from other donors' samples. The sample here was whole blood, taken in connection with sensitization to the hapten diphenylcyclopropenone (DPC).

The nucleotide sequence is TGCAGCGTTGAAGTCGGGGCTGGAGAGACCCAGTACTTC. It specifies CSVEVGAGETQYF. Rearrangement joined TRBV29-1 to TRBJ2-5, with the D segment possibly TRBD1 or TRBD2, each aligning over 5 bases. Inclusive of the bounding cysteine and phenylalanine, the CDR3 is 13 residues long. The only DNA kept is the CDR3, 39 bases in frame from the first base. The germline V gene sets CDR1 to SQVTM and CDR2 to ANQGSEA. V gives up 1 base and J gives up 4 bases, and the segment between their germline ends measures 10 bases.